The 12 T cell receptor beta chains listed next were all sequenced from one sample in a study of CD8 T cells in Susac syndrome. cDNA came from around 0.54 to 1 ug RNA primed by random hexamers. TCRdb ran MiXCR on the immunoSEQ multiplex PCR reads and lists one entry per CDR3 protein. The sample carries about 290,000 distinct CDR3 sequences, around 91% recorded once. Sequencing was performed on CD8+ T cells from PBMCs. The receptors originated from a human donor with multiple sclerosis.

The chain employs TRBV29-1 and TRBJ2-3; D may be TRBD2 (5 bases). Between the trimmed V and J ends, which lost 3 bases and 0 bases, there was a span of 13 bases. Germline lookup yields CDR1 SQVTM and CDR2 ANQGSEA. The CDR3 extends over 15 amino acids. CDR3 in DNA: TGCAGCGTTGAGGGCCGCGGGCCTAGCACAGATACGCAGTATTTT. Its protein product is CSVEGRGPSTDTQYF.

V usage is TRBV28 and J usage is TRBJ2-2; D possibly corresponds to TRBD2 (5 bases). This CDR3 is built from 18 residues. Trimming left V 4 bases short and J 5 bases short, with 23 bases between. Germline values: CDR1 MDHEN, CDR2 SYDVKM. CDR3 sequence: CASSYGLGTAGGTGELFF. The CDR3 DNA reads as TGTGCCAGCAGTTACGGACTCGGTACGGCAGGTGGGACCGGGGAGCTGTTTTTT.

V is TRBV29-1 and J is TRBJ1-1; no clear D. V was pared by 5 bases and J by 3 bases, with 7 bases between. The CDR3 has 11 amino acids. Germline-derived CDR1 and CDR2 are SQVTM and ANQGSEA. The DNA of the CDR3 is TGCAGCGTTTTCATTTACACTGAAGCTTTCTTT. Its translation: CSVFIYTEAFF.

This clonotype was recorded only once. The V gene is TRBV2, the J gene TRBJ2-5, with 13 positions matching TRBD2. Germline V gene data show CDR1 as SNHLY and CDR2 as FYNNEI. This CDR3 contains 15 residues. Trimming removed 6 bases from V and 5 bases from J; junction bases left unmatched: 6. CDR3 sequence (DNA): TGTGCCAGCAGACGGACTAGCGGGAGTTTGGAGACCCAGTACTTC. This gives the protein CASRRTSGSLETQYF.

The V gene is TRBV2, the J gene TRBJ2-1; D may match TRBD1 or TRBD2 (6 bases each). V was shortened by 6 bases and J by 9 bases, with 21 bases between the two germline ends. The CDR3 totals 15 residues. Germline V gives CDR1 SNHLY, CDR2 FYNNEI. For the CDR3, the DNA is TGTGCCAGCAGAGGCGGGAACGTGGGGGGCGGTGAGCAGTTCTTC. Encoded protein: CASRGGNVGGGEQFF.

The gene calls are TRBV4-1 and TRBJ2-7, with TRBD1 matching over 7 bases. The CDR3 length is 16 residues. Germline CDR1 is MGHRA and CDR2 is YSYEKL. The trim removed 4 bases at V and 0 bases at J, leaving 9 bases unmatched. CDR3 bases: TGCGCCAGCAGCCCTCTCGAAGGGACAGACTCCTACGAGCAGTACTTC. This sequence encodes CASSPLEGTDSYEQYF.

The chain links TRBV7-9 to TRBJ2-7; TRBD2 matches 12 bases. This CDR3 has 16 amino acids. Germline CDR1 SEHNR, CDR2 FQNEAQ (reference sequence). V was pared by 5 bases and J by 6 bases, with 11 bases of the junction left unmatched. Here the CDR3 DNA reads TGTGCCAGCAGCGAACTAGCGGGGGGACCGCTAGGCGAGCAGTACTTC. It specifies CASSELAGGPLGEQYF.

The chain uses TRBV6-5 and TRBJ1-5, with D tentatively TRBD1 (5 bases). This CDR3 spans 14 amino acids. V was clipped by 6 bases and J by 5 bases, with 14 bases between them. Germline loops: CDR1 MNHEY, CDR2 SVGAGI. CDR3 nucleotide sequence: TGTGCCAGCAGCAACCCTGGGGGGGATCAGCCCCAGCATTTT. Translated, it gives CASSNPGGDQPQHF.

The V gene is TRBV19, the J gene TRBJ2-1, with a weak D call TRBD2 (6 bases). CDR3 length: 15 residues. V gave up 3 bases and J gave up 1 base, with 10 bases separating them. Germline V gives CDR1 LNHDA, CDR2 SQIVND (reference sequence). For the CDR3, the DNA is TGTGCCAGTAGTATTGGCGGGATTTCCTACAATGAGCAGTTCTTC. Translation: CASSIGGISYNEQFF.

The chain carries TRBV12-3 or TRBV12-4 and TRBJ1-3; the match to TRBD1 covers 11 bases. V lost 5 bases, J lost 4 bases, and 7 bases stayed unmatched. This CDR3 contains 16 residues. The CDR3 nucleotides are TGTGCCAGCAGTAGCCCGGACAGGGGGCCAGGAAACACCATATATTTT. Amino acid sequence: CASSSPDRGPGNTIYF.

The rearrangement links TRBV24-1 to TRBJ2-6; D gene uncertain. Germline V gives CDR1 KGHDR, CDR2 SFDVKD. V dropped 4 bases and J dropped 2 bases, with 11 bases sitting between them. The CDR3 loop spans 16 amino acids. The CDR3 loop reads CATSEGVGAGANVLTF. In nucleotides, the CDR3 is TGTGCCACCAGTGAAGGAGTAGGTGCTGGGGCCAACGTCCTGACTTTC.

The rearrangement links TRBV5-1 to TRBJ2-3, with unresolved D. This CDR3 spans 14 amino acids. V lost 1 base and J 2 bases, leaving 8 bases between the germline ends. Germline V CDR1 and CDR2: SGHRS, YFSETQ. In nucleotides, the CDR3 is TGCGCCAGCAGCTTGTTGAACCCCACAGATACGCAGTATTTT. Its protein is CASSLLNPTDTQYF.